These 14 T cell receptor beta chains came from one sample sequenced in a study of cytomegalovirus exposure and HLA in healthy donors. In the PCR, 60 Vbeta and 13 Jbeta primers were used. Using immunoSEQ multiplex PCR, the repertoire was profiled, and TCRdb retains in-frame clones only, with some absent. This sample carries tens of thousands of clones, around 80% of them seen once, and the ten largest clones take under 3%. The specimen sequenced was PBMCs. These receptors came from a man aged 50 to 59 in good health and CMV-seropositive.

This clone appeared once. The rearrangement links TRBV30 to TRBJ1-6; D is ambiguous. The ends were cut back, 5 bases at V and 7 bases at J, with 9 bases in the middle. The CDR3 has 12 residues. The germline gives CDR1 GTSNPN, CDR2 SVGIG (reference sequence). CDR3 loop: CAWGRDNSPLHF. CDR3 in DNA: TGTGCCTGGGGGCGCGACAATTCACCCCTCCACTTT.

The chain uses TRBV7-3 and TRBJ1-2, with 7 bases matching TRBD1. V lost 5 bases and J lost 6; bases outside the gene matches: 6. Per the germline V gene, CDR1 is SGHTA and CDR2 is FQGTGA. The CDR3 consists of 13 residues. The CDR3 DNA is TGTGCCAGCAGCCCGACAGGGTCCCATGGCTACACCTTC. Residues: CASSPTGSHGYTF.

This clone was seen once. The V gene is TRBV27, the J gene TRBJ2-7, with D perhaps matching TRBD2 (5 bases). Trimming stripped 1 base from V and 4 bases from J, with 8 bases between. CDR1 MNHEY and CDR2 SMNVEV come from the germline V gene (reference sequence). This CDR3 has 13 residues. CDR3 DNA sequence: TGTGCCAGCAGTTTATTAGAGGGATACGAGCAGTACTTC. Translating gives CASSLLEGYEQYF.

The chain links TRBV19 to TRBJ2-3, with 7 bases identical to TRBD2. J was trimmed by 7 bases and V by 1 base; bases with no gene match: 5. Germline V gives CDR1 LNHDA, CDR2 SQIVND (reference sequence). CDR3 length: 14 residues. CDR3 coding DNA: TGTGCCAGTAGTATAGCTACAGCGGGGCATACGCAGTATTTT. It encodes CASSIATAGHTQYF. Based on the CDR3 plus reference TRBV19 and TRBJ2-3, the full variable domain is DGGITQSPKYLFRKEGQNVTLSCEQNLNHDAMYWYRQDPGQGLRLIYYSQIVNDFQKGDIAEGYSVSREKKESFPLTVTSAQKNPTAFYLCASSIATAGHTQYFGPGTRLTVL.

This clone was recorded a few times. This chain connects TRBV6-5 to TRBJ2-7; 8 bases agree with TRBD2. Germline loops: CDR1 MNHEY, CDR2 SVGAGI. Trimming cost V 8 bases and J 2 bases; bases outside gene matches: 11. CDR3 length equals 15 residues. The CDR3 sequence is CASELRREVAYEQYF. Written as DNA, the CDR3 is TGTGCCAGCGAGTTGCGGCGGGAGGTCGCCTACGAGCAGTACTTC.

This clone was counted once. The chain employs TRBV5-1 and TRBJ2-2, with a tentative D call TRBD2 (6 bases). V was cut by 2 bases and J by 4 bases, with 15 bases left in between. The CDR3 sequence is 16 residues long. The germline gives CDR1 SGHRS, CDR2 YFSETQ. The CDR3 sequence is CASSFTSGTSTGELFF. CDR3 coding DNA: TGCGCCAGCAGCTTCACGTCCGGGACTTCCACCGGGGAGCTGTTTTTT.

J is TRBJ2-1 and V is TRBV10-3; the match to TRBD2 covers 7 bases. J lost 10 bases, V lost 10 bases, and 13 bases had no gene match. The CDR3 totals 13 residues. The germline CDR1 and CDR2 sequences are ENHRY and SYGVKD. The CDR3 sequence is CATGGGPSQEQFF. DNA for the CDR3: TGTGCCACTGGGGGAGGGCCCTCCCAGGAGCAGTTCTTC.

This chain joins TRBV2 and TRBJ2-7; tentative D call: TRBD1 (7 bases). The germline V gene encodes CDR1 SNHLY and CDR2 FYNNEI. With 8 bases removed from V and 6 bases from J, the gap between germline ends came to 20 bases. The CDR3 contains 14 residues. In nucleotides, the CDR3 is TGTGCCAGCGGGCGGGAAGGGGGCCAACTCGAGCAGTACTTC. Protein: CASGREGGQLEQYF.

The V gene is TRBV15, the J gene TRBJ2-7, with a possible D match to TRBD2 (5 bases). Germline V CDR1 and CDR2: LNHNV, YYDKDF (reference sequence). The V and J ends lost 1 base and 2 bases respectively, with 12 bases between them. This CDR3 has 15 residues. The CDR3 bases are TGTGCCACCAGCAGAGCTGGACGGGAAACCTACGAGCAGTACTTC. It codes for CATSRAGRETYEQYF.

The CDR3 sequence is CASSPPGGISYNEQFF. For the CDR3, the DNA is TGTGCCAGCAGCCCCCCAGGGGGGATCTCCTACAATGAGCAGTTCTTC. The chain employs TRBV21-1 and TRBJ2-1; the table's D gene call, TRBD1, was not cross checked with the DNA. TRBV21-1 counts as a pseudogene. This CDR3 contains 16 residues.

The CDR3 DNA follows: TGTGCCAGCAGTCGAGCGGTGAGCGGGAACTACGAGCAGTACTTC. This translates into CASSRAVSGNYEQYF. The J gene is TRBJ2-7, the V gene TRBV28, with 7 bases aligning to TRBD2. From germline, CDR1 is MDHEN and CDR2 SYDVKM. The CDR3 runs 15 residues. The junction had 10 bases not matched to a gene; V was cut back by 5 bases and J by 3 bases.

The gene calls are TRBV9 and TRBJ2-2; 8 bases match TRBD1. Germline V gene sequence: CDR1 SGDLS, CDR2 YYNGEE. V dropped 0 bases and J dropped 5; count of bases not matched to a gene: 6. The CDR3 totals 16 residues. CDR3 sequence (DNA): TGTGCCAGCAGCGTAGGAACAGGGGGAAGAACCGGGGAGCTGTTTTTT. The encoded protein is CASSVGTGGRTGELFF.

The V call is TRBV2, the J call TRBJ1-5; D is unclear. Germline CDR1 is SNHLY and CDR2 is FYNNEI. V shed 8 bases and J shed 1 base, with 18 bases lying between them. This CDR3 has 16 amino acids. CDR3 nucleotide sequence: TGTGCCAGCCTCCTTGGACTCGGCGGGAGCAATCAGCCCCAGCATTTT. It specifies CASLLGLGGSNQPQHF.

The chain couples TRBV7-9 to TRBJ2-1, with TRBD2 identical over 7 bases. The germline V gene encodes CDR1 SEHNR and CDR2 FQNEAQ (reference sequence). The CDR3 totals 16 residues. The ends lost 5 bases at V and 0 bases at J; junction bases unmatched: 7. The CDR3 coding sequence is TGTGCCAGCAGCCAGCGGGGCCAAAGCTCCTACAATGAGCAGTTCTTC. This sequence encodes CASSQRGQSSYNEQFF. Combining the CDR3 with reference TRBV7-9 and TRBJ2-1 gives the whole variable domain DTGVSQNPRHKITKRGQNVTFRCDPISEHNRLYWYRQTLGQGPEFLTYFQNEAQLEKSRLLSDRFSAERPKGSFSTLEIQRTEQGDSAMYLCASSQRGQSSYNEQFFGPGTRLTVL.